This TCR beta chain appears in the sequencing data of a study of T cell responses to AZD1222 COVID-19 vaccine. Regarding the study as a whole: Repertoire sampling happened only post peak T cell response. The reported proportion of spike-specific TCRs targeting unmutated variant regions was nearly half.

Measured with immunoSEQ multiplex PCR; TCRdb has only the in-frame clones, and not every one. In the table there are 150,000 to 200,000 clones, roughly 86% of which are singletons. Concerning this clone: Its target is not known.

The source material was peripheral blood, sampled on day 0 of AZD1222 vaccination. This TCR came from an adult in good health.

The CDR3 DNA reads TGTGCCAGCAGTATAACCGGGACAGGGTTAACCCTCCACTTT. Amino acids: CASSITGTGLTLHF. This chain connects TRBV11-2 to TRBJ1-6, with TRBD1 matching over 9 bases. The germline V gene encodes CDR1 SGHAT and CDR2 FQNNGV. This CDR3 has 14 amino acids. With V trimmed by 6 bases and J by 14 bases, 11 bases remained unmatched.